This TCR beta chain was recovered during a study of human T cells and chemical hapten exposure. Study information: Skin on the upper inner arm, 2 cm by 2 cm in size, was sensitized with 2% DPC. The study, taken as a whole, reports: Among TCRs, those above 1 in 1000 frequency were unaffected by DPC sensitization.

Time point noted: pre-sensitization, week 0. As to treatment: therapeutic diphenylcyclopropenone sensitization with weekly scalp DPC. Donors, patients with alopecia ranging from 18 to 70 years old and judged suitable for DPC, provided samples. This clonotype turned up a few times. Its cognate antigen is unknown. J lost 2 bases, V lost 2 bases, and 3 bases had no gene match. Germline lookup yields CDR1 SGHRS and CDR2 YFSETQ. This CDR3 comprises 15 residues. MiXCR was run by TCRdb on the RACE reads, yielding one entry per CDR3 protein. The data show 85,000 to 120,000 distinct CDR3 sequences, with 12% seen just once and around 1.5% held by the top ten.

The rearrangement uses TRBV5-1 and TRBJ2-1, with 8 positions matching TRBD2. The sequencing here drew on whole blood, taken in connection with sensitization to the hapten diphenylcyclopropenone (DPC). This TCR derives from a woman between 45 and 65 years old with alopecia areata. Some clones in this sample may be carry-over from other donors' samples. The CDR3 DNA follows: TGCGCCAGCAGCTTAGGTAGCGGGACCTACAATGAGCAGTTCTTC. It codes for CASSLGSGTYNEQFF.